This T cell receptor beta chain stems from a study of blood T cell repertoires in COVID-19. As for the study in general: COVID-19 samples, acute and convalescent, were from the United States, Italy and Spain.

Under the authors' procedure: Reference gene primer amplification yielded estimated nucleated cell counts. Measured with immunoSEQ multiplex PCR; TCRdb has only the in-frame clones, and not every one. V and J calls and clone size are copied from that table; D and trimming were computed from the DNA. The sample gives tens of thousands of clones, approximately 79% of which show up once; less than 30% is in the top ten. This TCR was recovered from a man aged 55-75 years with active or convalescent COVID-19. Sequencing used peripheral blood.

The CDR3 loop is CATTSGTGGDQPQHF. The CDR3 nucleotides read TGTGCCACCACTTCCGGGACAGGGGGCGATCAGCCCCAGCATTTT. This sequence joins TRBV7-9 and TRBJ1-5, with 12 bases identical to TRBD1. The CDR3 length is 15 residues. The V and J ends lost 10 bases and 5 bases, in that order; junction bases with no gene match: 9. Looked up from germline, CDR1 is SEHNR and CDR2 is FQNEAQ (reference sequence).